The 12 T cell receptor beta chains in this list originate from one sample, sequenced in a study of beta chain features in type 1 diabetes. Every isolated RNA sample was fully reverse transcribed, so sequencing captured expressed TCRB transcripts. The table came from immunoSEQ multiplex PCR; TCRdb's copy has only in-frame clones and leaves some out. The repertoire holds around 290,000 clones, with about 8.5% as singletons. The sample was central memory CD4+ T cells from blood. The source is a woman between 18 and 29 years old in good health.

The chain carries TRBV30 and TRBJ1-5; 8 nucleotides align to TRBD1. Germline-derived CDR1 and CDR2 are GTSNPN and SVGIG (reference sequence). After removal of 1 base from V and 1 base from J, the junction contained 0 bases not matched to a gene. This CDR3 comprises 14 residues. The chain's CDR3 is CAWSGTGSNQPQHF. The CDR3 DNA follows: TGTGCCTGGAGTGGGACAGGGAGCAATCAGCCCCAGCATTTT.

This sequence joins TRBV2 and TRBJ1-1, with D hard to call. Germline V CDR1 and CDR2: SNHLY, FYNNEI. This CDR3 is 12 amino acids long. V was pared by 3 bases and J by 6 bases, with 8 bases between. CDR3 nucleotides: TGTGCCAGCAGTGACTGGGGTCCTGAAGCTTTCTTT. Its protein product is CASSDWGPEAFF.

This chain joins TRBV4-3 and TRBJ1-6, with D maybe TRBD1 (6 bases). With 8 bases removed from V and 9 bases from J, the gap between germline ends came to 20 bases. The CDR3 sequence is 15 residues long. CDR1 and CDR2 (germline): LGHNA, YSLEER. CDR3 loop: CASSQGFQPSSPLHF. The DNA of the CDR3 is TGCGCCAGCTCCCAGGGGTTCCAACCAAGTTCACCCCTCCACTTT.

This clone was counted ten times or more. The V call is TRBV11-2, the J call TRBJ2-7; no firm D call. The CDR3 has 13 amino acids. From germline, CDR1 is SGHAT and CDR2 FQNNGV. V dropped 0 bases and J dropped 7 bases, with 10 bases sitting between them. CDR3 bases: TGTGCCAGCAGCTTAGAGCGGATGGGGGAGCAGTACGTC. Its protein product is CASSLERMGEQYV.

A few counts support this clone. The J gene is TRBJ2-5, the V gene TRBV4-2; 8 nucleotides match TRBD1. Germline values: CDR1 LGHNA, CDR2 YNFKEQ. J gave up 5 bases and V 0 bases, and 11 bases lay outside the gene matches. CDR3 length equals 17 residues. The CDR3 region has the DNA TGTGCCAGCAGCCAAGATATGGCTCAGGGGGCTTTGGAGACCCAGTACTTC. This codes for CASSQDMAQGALETQYF.

V gene TRBV2 combines with J gene TRBJ2-3, with D uncertain. V lost 8 bases and J lost 2, with 8 bases in between. The CDR3 covers 12 residues. Germline V gives CDR1 SNHLY, CDR2 FYNNEI. CDR3 in DNA: TGTGCCAGCGCCACCGACACAGATACGCAGTATTTT. Protein: CASATDTDTQYF. The full variable domain, in which reference TRBV2 and TRBJ2-3 provide the parts outside the CDR3, is EPEVTQTPSHQVTQMGQEVILRCVPISNHLYFYWYRQILGQKVEFLVSFYNNEISEKSEIFDDQFSVERPDGSNFTLKIRSTKLEDSAMYFCASATDTDTQYFGPGTRLTVL.

V usage is TRBV2 and J usage is TRBJ1-1; 7 positions agree with TRBD1. From germline, CDR1 is SNHLY and CDR2 FYNNEI. The CDR3 length is 13 residues. Trimming at V came to 4 bases and at J to 3 bases, leaving 2 bases not matched to a gene. CDR3 nucleotide sequence: TGTGCCAGCAGTGGGGACAGCTACACTGAAGCTTTCTTT. It specifies CASSGDSYTEAFF.

The V call is TRBV27, the J call TRBJ1-2; 9 bases are a match to TRBD1. With 5 bases clipped from V and 5 bases from J, the junction kept 3 bases outside the gene matches. This CDR3 has 13 amino acids. The germline V gene encodes CDR1 MNHEY and CDR2 SMNVEV (reference sequence). This CDR3 is CASSRTGEYGYTF. The CDR3 DNA is TGTGCCAGCAGTAGGACAGGGGAATATGGCTACACCTTC.

This clone was counted a few times. Other DNA variants within this sample encode the same CDR3. The chain joins TRBV7-2 to TRBJ2-1; 9 bases agree with TRBD2. V shed 0 bases and J 7 bases; nucleotides not matched to a gene: 4. The CDR3 consists of 15 residues. Germline V gene data show CDR1 as SGHTA and CDR2 as FQGNSA. CDR3 sequence reads: CASSLASGSPNEQFF. CDR3 DNA sequence: TGTGCCAGCAGCTTAGCTAGCGGGAGCCCAAATGAGCAGTTCTTC.

V is TRBV2 and J is TRBJ1-5; 8 bases match TRBD1. The J segment lost 7 bases and the V segment lost 7 bases, leaving 9 bases of the junction unmatched. This CDR3 contains 14 residues. Germline-derived CDR1 and CDR2 are SNHLY and FYNNEI. The CDR3 region is CASMGTGGQQPQHF. The CDR3 nucleotides are TGTGCCAGCATGGGAACAGGGGGTCAGCAGCCCCAGCATTTT.

This clone was detected a few times. The V gene is TRBV25-1, the J gene TRBJ2-7, with 11 bases fitting TRBD2. This CDR3 contains 15 residues. Germline V gene data show CDR1 as MGHDK and CDR2 as SYGVNS. V gave up 7 bases and J gave up 1 base; unmatched junction bases: 6. This chain's CDR3 is CASTAPSGRSYEQYF. Here the CDR3 DNA reads TGTGCCAGCACCGCTCCTAGCGGGAGGTCCTACGAGCAGTACTTC.

Only a few counts were recorded for this clone. This chain joins TRBV2 and TRBJ1-1; no clear D. The germline CDR1 and CDR2 sequences are SNHLY and FYNNEI. Trimming took 2 bases from V and 8 from J, leaving 12 bases between them. This CDR3 spans 13 amino acids. CDR3 DNA sequence: TGTGCCAGCAGTGAAACCCGACGTGGGGAAGCTTTCTTT. Translating gives CASSETRRGEAFF.